A selection of T cell receptor beta chains follows, all from one sample in a study of blood T cell repertoires in COVID-19. Clones were read by immunoSEQ multiplex PCR, and TCRdb kept only the in-frame ones, dropping some. The repertoire holds roughly 91,000 clones, with over 80% as singletons. Sequencing input: peripheral blood. The origin of the receptors is a man between 65 and 85 years old with active or convalescent COVID-19. Both conserved end residues are part of each CDR3. Fields, in order: D gene, J gene, V gene, clone size, CDR3 protein, CDR3 DNA. A D gene is named only where the DNA matches it firmly. Some rows have no size entry. The others give once, few or many, or a class for an expanded clone.

>-|TRBJ1-3|TRBV28|once
CASSFPQGGNTIYF
TGTGCCAGCAGTTTCCCCCAGGGAGGAAACACCATATATTTT
>-|TRBJ1-2|TRBV6-5|-
CASTRLGVDTYGYTF
TGTGCCAGCACCCGATTAGGGGTAGACACTTATGGCTACACCTTC
>-|TRBJ1-1|TRBV5-1|-
CASSPTAGNTEAFF
TGCGCCAGCAGCCCAACGGCGGGGAACACTGAAGCTTTCTTT
>-|TRBJ1-3|TRBV2|once
CASSGTGTPSFGIYF
TGTGCCAGCAGTGGAACCGGGACTCCTAGTTTTGGCATATATTTT
>-|TRBJ2-1|TRBV7-7|-
CASSLDGSRSYNEQFF
TGTGCTAGCAGCTTAGATGGTTCTCGGTCCTACAATGAGCAGTTCTTC
>TRBD1|TRBJ1-1|TRBV6-6|-
CASSWTGADNTEAFF
TGTGCCAGCAGTTGGACAGGGGCGGATAACACTGAAGCTTTCTTT
>-|TRBJ2-2|TRBV5-1|-
CASSGPGTGELFF
TGCGCCAGCAGCGGCCCAGGTACCGGGGAGCTGTTTTTT
>-|TRBJ1-2|TRBV2|-
CASSRSGAREGYTF
TGTGCCAGCAGCCGATCAGGGGCCCGGGAAGGCTACACCTTC
>-|TRBJ2-5|TRBV7-2|-
CASSFSAIPPIGQQTQYF
TGTGCCAGCAGCTTTTCGGCGATCCCTCCCATTGGACAACAGACCCAGTACTTC
>TRBD1|TRBJ2-5|TRBV18|-
CASSLTGGQETQYF
TGTGCCAGCTCACTGACAGGGGGCCAAGAGACCCAGTACTTC